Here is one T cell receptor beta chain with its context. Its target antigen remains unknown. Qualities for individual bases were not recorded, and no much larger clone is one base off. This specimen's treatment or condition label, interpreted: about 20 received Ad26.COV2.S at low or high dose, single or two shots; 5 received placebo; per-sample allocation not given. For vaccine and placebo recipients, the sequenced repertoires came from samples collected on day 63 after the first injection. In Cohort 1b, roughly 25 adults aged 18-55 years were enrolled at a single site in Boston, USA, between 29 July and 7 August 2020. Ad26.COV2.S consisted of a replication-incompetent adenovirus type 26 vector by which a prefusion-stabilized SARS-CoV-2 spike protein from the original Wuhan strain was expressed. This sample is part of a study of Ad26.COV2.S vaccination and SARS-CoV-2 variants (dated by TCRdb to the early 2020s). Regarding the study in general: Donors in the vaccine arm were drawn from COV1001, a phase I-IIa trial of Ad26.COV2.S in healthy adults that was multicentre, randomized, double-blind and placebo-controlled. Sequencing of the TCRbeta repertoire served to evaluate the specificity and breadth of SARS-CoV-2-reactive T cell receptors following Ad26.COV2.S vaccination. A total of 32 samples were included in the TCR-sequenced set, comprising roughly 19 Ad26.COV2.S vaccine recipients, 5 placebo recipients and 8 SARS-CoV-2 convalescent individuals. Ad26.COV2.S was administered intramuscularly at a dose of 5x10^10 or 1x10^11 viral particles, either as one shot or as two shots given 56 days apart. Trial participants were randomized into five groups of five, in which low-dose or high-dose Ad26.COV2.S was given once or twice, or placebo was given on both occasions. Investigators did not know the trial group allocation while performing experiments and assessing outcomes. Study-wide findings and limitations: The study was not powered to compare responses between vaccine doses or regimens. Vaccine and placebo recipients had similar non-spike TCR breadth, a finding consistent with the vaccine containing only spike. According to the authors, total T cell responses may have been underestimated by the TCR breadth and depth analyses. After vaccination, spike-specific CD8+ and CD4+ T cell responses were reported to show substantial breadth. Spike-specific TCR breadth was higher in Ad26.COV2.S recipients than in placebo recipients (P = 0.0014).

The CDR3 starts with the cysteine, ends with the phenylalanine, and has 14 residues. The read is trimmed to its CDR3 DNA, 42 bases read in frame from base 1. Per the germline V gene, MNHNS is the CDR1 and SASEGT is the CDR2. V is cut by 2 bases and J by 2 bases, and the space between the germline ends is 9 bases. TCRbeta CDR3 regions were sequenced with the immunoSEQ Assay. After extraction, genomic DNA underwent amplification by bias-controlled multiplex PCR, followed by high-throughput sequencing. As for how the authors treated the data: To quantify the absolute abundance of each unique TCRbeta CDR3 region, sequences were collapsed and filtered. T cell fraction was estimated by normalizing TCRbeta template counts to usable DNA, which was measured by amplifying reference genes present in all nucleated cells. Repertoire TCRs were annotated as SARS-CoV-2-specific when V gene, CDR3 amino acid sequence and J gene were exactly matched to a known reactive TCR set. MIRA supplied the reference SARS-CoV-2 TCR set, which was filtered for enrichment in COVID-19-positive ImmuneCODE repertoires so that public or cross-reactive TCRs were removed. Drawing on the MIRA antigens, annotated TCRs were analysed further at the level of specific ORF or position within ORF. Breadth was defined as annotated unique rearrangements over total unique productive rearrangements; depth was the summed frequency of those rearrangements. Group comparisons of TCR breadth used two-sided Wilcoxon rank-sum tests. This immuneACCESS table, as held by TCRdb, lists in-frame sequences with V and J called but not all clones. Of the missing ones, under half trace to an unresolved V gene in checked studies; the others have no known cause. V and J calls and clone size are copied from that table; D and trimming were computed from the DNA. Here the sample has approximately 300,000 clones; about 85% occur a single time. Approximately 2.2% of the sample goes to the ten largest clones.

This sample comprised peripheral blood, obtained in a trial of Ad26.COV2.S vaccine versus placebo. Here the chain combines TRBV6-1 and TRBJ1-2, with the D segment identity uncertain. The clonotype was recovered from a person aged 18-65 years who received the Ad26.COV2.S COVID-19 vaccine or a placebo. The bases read TGTGCCAGCAGTGAATCGGCGGGGAACTATGGCTACACCTTC. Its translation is CASSESAGNYGYTF.